The text below deals with one TCR beta chain. Trimming stripped 5 bases from V and 3 bases from J, with 14 bases between. The germline V gene encodes CDR1 SGHRS and CDR2 YFSETQ. The CDR3 runs 15 residues. The source of the sample is a study of spatial heterogeneity in lung cancer. Each TCR cDNA molecule bore a unique molecular identifier. TCRdb reprocessed the 5' RACE reads via MiXCR and lists one record per CDR3 protein. The table lists 60,000 to 80,000 distinct CDR3 sequences, 10% to 15% of them singletons. Time point meaning: sample taken at primary tumor resection. Unsorted whole RNA of tumor, nontumor lung or frozen PBMC was sequenced.

The sequences come from PBMCs, collected at surgery. The V gene is TRBV5-1, the J gene TRBJ2-2; D possibly uses TRBD1 or TRBD2 (5 bases each). The clonotype originates from a male donor with early-stage non-small cell lung cancer. CDR3 sequence reads: CASRVGAGDTGELFF. The CDR3 DNA reads TGCGCCAGCAGAGTCGGGGCCGGGGACACCGGGGAGCTGTTTTTT.